The rows below give T cell receptor beta chains drawn from one sample of a study of PD-1 and CTLA-4 blockade in melanoma. This table comes from immunoSEQ multiplex PCR, and its TCRdb copy is limited to in-frame clones, with some not included. The sample includes tens of thousands of clones, around 89% of them seen just once. This material consisted of CD8+ T cells from peripheral blood, taken before anti-PD-1 treatment. These receptor sequences come from a human donor with melanoma. CDR3s include the opening cysteine and the closing phenylalanine or tryptophan. Fields, in order: clone size, V gene, D gene, J gene, CDR3 DNA, CDR3 protein. D genes are given only for firm matches. Expanded clones get a size class; other rows say once, few or many, or leave the size out.

once	TRBV28	-	TRBJ1-1	TGTGCCAGCACCACACTCAGGGTGATCTTAAGCGGGACTGAAGCTTTCTTT	CASTTLRVILSGTEAFF
-	TRBV28	TRBD1	TRBJ1-1	TGTGCCAGCAGTTATACAGGGGGCACTGAAGCTTTCTTT	CASSYTGGTEAFF
-	TRBV14	-	TRBJ2-2	TGTGCCAGCAGCCAAGGGAGGGATTCGACATTCCGGGAGCTGTTTTTT	CASSQGRDSTFRELFF
once	TRBV6-5	-	TRBJ1-1	TGTGCCAGCAGTTACTCGAAGTGGCAAAACACTGAAGCTTTCTTT	CASSYSKWQNTEAFF
-	TRBV18	-	TRBJ2-2	TGTGCCAGCTCACCACAGGGAACCGGGGAGCTGTTTTTT	CASSPQGTGELFF
once	TRBV27	-	TRBJ1-2	TGTGCCAGCAGTTTAAATCCGTGGGCGCCTCCTGGCTACACCTTC	CASSLNPWAPPGYTF
-	TRBV2	-	TRBJ2-3	TGTGCCAGCAGTGAGTTTGCAGCCCACCAGTATTTT	CASSEFAAHQYF
-	TRBV10-3	-	TRBJ1-3	TGTGCCATCAATCCAGGGAGCTCTGGAAACACCATATATTTT	CAINPGSSGNTIYF
-	TRBV12-3/TRBV12-4	-	TRBJ1-1	TGTGCCAGCACCTTGCGGCTTGACAGGGAAGCTTTCTTT	CASTLRLDREAFF
-	TRBV6-6	-	TRBJ2-4	TGTGCCAGCAGTCCCGGCCTGGTCGAAAACATTCAGTACTTC	CASSPGLVENIQYF
-	TRBV6-5	-	TRBJ2-2	TGTGCCAGCATTTATTCCACCGGGGAGCTGTTTTTT	CASIYSTGELFF
-	TRBV4-1	-	TRBJ1-2	TGCGCCAGCAGCCAAGATTCAGGGTTTGGCTACACCTTC	CASSQDSGFGYTF
-	TRBV19	-	TRBJ2-2	TGTGCCAGTAGTTGGATCGGGGAGCTGTTTTTT	CASSWIGELFF
-	TRBV28	-	TRBJ1-5	TGTGCCAGCGGTCAGCCCCAGCATTTT	CASGQPQHF
-	TRBV5-6	-	TRBJ1-6	TGTGCCAGCAGCTTGGGCGATGGGGGTTCACCCCTCCACTTT	CASSLGDGGSPLHF
once	TRBV7-6	-	TRBJ1-1	TGTGCCAGCAGCTTAATTGGGGACACTGAAGCTTTCTTT	CASSLIGDTEAFF
few	TRBV18	-	TRBJ1-6	TGTGCCAGCTCACCAGTTTATAATTCACCCCTCCACTTT	CASSPVYNSPLHF
-	TRBV11-2	-	TRBJ1-1	TGTGCCAGCAGCTTAGAACTCGCCACTGAAGCTTTCTTT	CASSLELATEAFF
-	TRBV4-2	-	TRBJ2-7	TGTGCCAGCAGCCAAGAGAAGGGTAGTGAGCAGTACTTC	CASSQEKGSEQYF
once	TRBV27	-	TRBJ2-7	TGTGCCAGCAGTTTACGAGTAGGGCACGAGCAGTACTTC	CASSLRVGHEQYF
-	TRBV7-6	-	TRBJ1-1	TGTGCCAGCAGCTTACAAAATGGGAACACTGAAGCTTTCTTT	CASSLQNGNTEAFF
-	TRBV3-1/TRBV3-2	-	TRBJ1-1	TGTGCCAGCAGCCAAGGGGTGGCGGGGGTTGAAGCTTTCTTT	CASSQGVAGVEAFF
-	TRBV27	-	TRBJ1-4	TGTGCCAGCACCTCTGACCTTAATGAAAAACTGTTTTTT	CASTSDLNEKLFF
once	TRBV9	-	TRBJ2-4	TGTGCCAGCAGCCCCAAGTCAGCAAACATTCAGTACTTC	CASSPKSANIQYF
-	TRBV19	-	TRBJ1-1	TGTGCCAGTAGTTTCGGGACACCGAACACTGAAGCTTTCTTT	CASSFGTPNTEAFF
few	TRBV5-4	TRBD1	TRBJ2-5	TGTGCCAGCAGCCCCGGGACAGGGGCACAAGAGACCCAGTACTTC	CASSPGTGAQETQYF
-	TRBV11-1	-	TRBJ1-1	TGTGCCAGCAGCTATGGCGAGAACACTGAAGCTTTCTTT	CASSYGENTEAFF